What follows is one T cell receptor (beta chain) and its context. No antigen is known for it. The entry originates in a study of cytomegalovirus exposure and HLA in healthy donors. Turning to the study itself: Unique TCR beta sequences numbering approximately 120 million came from about 179 million T cells in an earlier analysis.

Trimming at V came to 5 bases and at J to 4 bases, leaving 13 bases not matched to a gene. There are 17 residues in the CDR3. The germline CDR1 and CDR2 sequences are SEHNR and FQNEAQ (reference sequence). PCR involved 60 Vbeta and 13 Jbeta primers. Sequencing used immunoSEQ multiplex PCR; TCRdb keeps in-frame clones, though not all of them. The sample contains more than 90,000 clones, 65% to 75% of which appear only once. General study results and limits: A few of the chains that were CMV-associated were confirmed in vitro to be specific for CMV antigens.

The TCR sequence derives from a young man in good health and CMV-seropositive. Sequences were obtained from PBMCs. V usage is TRBV7-9 and J usage is TRBJ2-1; TRBD2 agrees at 8 bases. As DNA, the CDR3 is TGTGCCAGCAGCAGCATAGCGGGATCGGTCGTTTACAATGAGCAGTTCTTC. Its translation: CASSSIAGSVVYNEQFF.